The 26 T cell receptor beta chains presented below share a single source sample, sequenced in a study of OX40 agonist ivuxolimab in advanced cancers. The library was made by the immunoSEQ multiplex PCR assay. The table comes from immuneACCESS by way of TCRdb, which keeps in-frame sequences with V and J called. Part of the clones is missing from these tables; in studies checked, under half for an unresolved V gene and the rest for unknown reasons. This sample lists tens of thousands of clones; 89% were detected once. About 0.2% of the sample belongs to the ten largest clones. Sequenced here: CD4+ or CD8+ T cells sorted from blood, sampled in a trial of the OX40 agonist ivuxolimab. Receptor source: an adult with an advanced solid tumor such as melanoma, head and neck, liver or kidney cancer.

The gene calls are TRBV6-5 and TRBJ2-7; the D gene is possibly TRBD2 (6 bases). CDR1 is MNHEY, CDR2 SVGAGI, per germline. The ends were cut back, 6 bases at V and 5 bases at J, with 17 bases in the middle. The CDR3 extends over 14 amino acids. The CDR3 nucleotides read TGTGCCAGCAGCCTATCCCTAGCGTACGACGAGCAGTACTTC. It codes for CASSLSLAYDEQYF.

This clone was seen only once. This chain connects TRBV7-2 to TRBJ1-2; 7 bases fit TRBD1. The germline gives CDR1 SGHTA, CDR2 FQGNSA. This CDR3 region has 17 residues. Trimming removed 4 bases from V and 2 bases from J; junction bases left unmatched: 13. In nucleotides, the CDR3 is TGTGCCAGCAGCTCCTTGGACAGGTTCATCCAAAACTATGGCTACACCTTC. This gives the protein CASSSLDRFIQNYGYTF.

The chain joins TRBV6-1 to TRBJ1-5, with D perhaps TRBD1 (5 bases). This CDR3 comprises 16 residues. Between the trimmed V and J ends, which lost 3 bases and 0 bases, there was a span of 12 bases. In germline, CDR1 is MNHNS, CDR2 SASEGT. The CDR3 DNA follows: TGTGCCAGCAGTGACGCGACAGTCTATAGCAATCAGCCCCAGCATTTT. Amino acids: CASSDATVYSNQPQHF.

The rearrangement uses TRBV29-1 and TRBJ2-2; 7 bases agree with TRBD1. Germline V gene data show CDR1 as SQVTM and CDR2 as ANQGSEA. This CDR3 region has 13 residues. J lost 0 bases, V lost 7 bases, and 2 bases had no gene match. CDR3 sequence (DNA): TGCAGCGGACAGGGAACGAACACCGGGGAGCTGTTTTTT. Translated, it gives CSGQGTNTGELFF.

The chain carries TRBV5-4 and TRBJ2-3; TRBD1 is a possible D gene (6 bases). Per the germline V gene, CDR1 is SGHNT and CDR2 is YYREEE (reference sequence). Trimming pared 7 bases from V and 0 bases from J, leaving 15 bases between. The CDR3 covers 15 residues. CDR3 loop: CASRPRGQSTDTQYF. The CDR3 DNA reads as TGTGCCAGCCGCCCGCGTGGACAGAGCACAGATACGCAGTATTTT. The variable domain in full, completed from reference TRBV5-4 and TRBJ2-3, reads ETGVTQSPTHLIKTRGQQVTLRCSSQSGHNTVSWYQQALGQGPQFIFQYYREEENGRGNFPPRFSGLQFPNYSSELNVNALELDDSALYLCASRPRGQSTDTQYFGPGTRLTVL.

V usage is TRBV5-1 and J usage is TRBJ1-2, with no clear D. The CDR3 consists of 14 residues. The V gene's germline CDR1 is SGHRS and CDR2 YFSETQ. Trimming shortened V by 4 bases and J by 7 bases, and 17 bases separated the two germline ends. In nucleotides, the CDR3 is TGCGCCAGCAGCCTGGAGGGAGCCTACGGTGGCTACACCTTC. It yields the protein CASSLEGAYGGYTF.

This chain uses TRBV7-8 with TRBJ1-5; no clear D. The CDR3 sequence is 13 residues long. The germline CDR1 and CDR2 sequences are SGHVS and FQNEAQ. V was cut by 7 bases and J by 4 bases, with 11 bases left in between. The CDR3 bases are TGTGCCAGCACCCCGGGCCAGAATCAGCCCCAGCATTTT. Amino acid sequence: CASTPGQNQPQHF.

Concerning this clone: Other DNA sequences of this sample code for an identical CDR3. This rearrangement joins TRBV9 to TRBJ2-1; 10 bases line up with TRBD2. Losses at the gene ends were 1 base for V and 8 bases for J; bases not matched to a gene: 6. Germline CDR1 is SGDLS and CDR2 is YYNGEE. The CDR3 is made up of 15 amino acids. The chain's CDR3 is CASSVSAGGPHEQFF. In DNA, the CDR3 is TGTGCCAGCAGCGTATCAGCGGGAGGGCCGCATGAGCAGTTCTTC.

V usage is TRBV6-6 and J usage is TRBJ2-1; 8 nucleotides match TRBD2. Germline trimming cut 6 bases from V and 5 bases from J; bases unmatched to any gene: 6. Germline V gene lookup returns CDR1 MNHNY and CDR2 SVGAGI (reference sequence). The CDR3 is 14 residues long. The CDR3 here is CASSKWRGDNEQFF. CDR3 bases: TGTGCCAGCAGCAAGTGGCGGGGGGACAATGAGCAGTTCTTC.

The genes are TRBV19 and TRBJ2-5, with D possibly matching TRBD1 (5 bases). Germline V gene data show CDR1 as LNHDA and CDR2 as SQIVND (reference sequence). Deletions cut 5 bases from V and 9 bases from J, with 19 bases between. This CDR3 spans 14 amino acids. The CDR3 DNA is TGTGCCAGTAGTGAAGGGGTCCCCGGTGGCGCCCAGTACTTC. Protein: CASSEGVPGGAQYF. Full variable domain (missing parts from reference TRBV19 and TRBJ2-5): DGGITQSPKYLFRKEGQNVTLSCEQNLNHDAMYWYRQDPGQGLRLIYYSQIVNDFQKGDIAEGYSVSREKKESFPLTVTSAQKNPTAFYLCASSEGVPGGAQYFGPGTRLLVL.

The chain is built from TRBV7-3 and TRBJ2-5, with TRBD2 as a possible D gene (5 bases). Trimming took off 5 bases at V and 5 bases at J, with 12 bases between the two ends. The length of the CDR3 is 13 residues. Germline loops: CDR1 SGHTA, CDR2 FQGTGA. This CDR3 reads CASSAGVMETQYF. CDR3 nucleotide sequence: TGTGCCAGCAGCGCCGGGGTAATGGAGACCCAGTACTTC.

J is TRBJ2-1 and V is TRBV5-1; D perhaps matches TRBD2 (5 bases). The CDR3 extends over 17 amino acids. The germline V gene has CDR1 SGHRS and CDR2 YFSETQ. The V and J ends lost 3 bases and 2 bases respectively, with 18 bases between them. CDR3 sequence reads: CASSSPRRTLTYNEQFF. The CDR3 nucleotides read TGCGCCAGCAGCTCGCCTAGGAGGACTTTGACCTACAATGAGCAGTTCTTC.

CDR3 DNA sequence: TGTGCCAGCAGTGCCATTAAGGGGGCGGGCTACGAGCAGTACTTC. Protein product: CASSAIKGAGYEQYF. This rearrangement joins TRBV6-6 to TRBJ2-7; 7 bases line up with TRBD1. The junction had 10 bases not matched to a gene; V was cut back by 5 bases and J by 3 bases. The CDR3 sequence is 15 residues long. Germline V CDR1 and CDR2: MNHNY, SVGAGI (reference sequence).

J is TRBJ2-5 and V is TRBV11-2; 10 bases match TRBD1. CDR1 and CDR2 (germline): SGHAT, FQNNGV. Losses at the gene ends were 3 bases for V and 4 bases for J; bases not matched to a gene: 5. The CDR3 is made up of 15 amino acids. CDR3 in amino acids: CASSLGQGWGETQYF. The CDR3 bases are TGTGCCAGCAGCTTGGGACAGGGGTGGGGAGAGACCCAGTACTTC.

This clone was seen only once. V is TRBV5-1 and J is TRBJ1-6; tentative D call: TRBD1 (5 bases). CDR1 is SGHRS, CDR2 YFSETQ, per germline. Trimming cost V 4 bases and J 1 base, with 12 bases left between them. CDR3 length equals 16 residues. CDR3 sequence: CASSTDSGSYNSPLHF. CDR3 sequence (DNA): TGCGCCAGCAGCACCGACAGCGGGTCCTATAATTCACCCCTCCACTTT.

This clone occurred once. This chain joins TRBV19 and TRBJ1-6; 7 bases are a match to TRBD1. This CDR3 is 14 amino acids long. Per the germline V gene, CDR1 is LNHDA and CDR2 is SQIVND (reference sequence). J gave up 7 bases and V 6 bases, and 6 bases lay outside the gene matches. The CDR3 DNA reads as TGTGCCAGTAGCCAGACAGGGTTAAATTCACCCCTCCACTTT. This encodes CASSQTGLNSPLHF.

This clone was observed a single time. The chain has TRBV21-1 and TRBJ2-2; the table's D gene call, TRBD1, was not cross checked with the DNA. TRBV21-1 is described as a pseudogene. CDR3 size: 15 residues. In DNA form, the CDR3 reads TGTGCCAGCAGCAAATGGACAGGGAACACCGGGGAGCTGTTTTTT. Protein sequence: CASSKWTGNTGELFF.

This rearrangement joins TRBV7-9 to TRBJ1-4; 10 nucleotides align to TRBD1. The CDR3 runs to 14 residues. Germline V gives CDR1 SEHNR, CDR2 FQNEAQ (reference sequence). J lost 8 bases, V lost 5 bases, and 5 bases had no gene match. The CDR3: CASSLGQGIEKLFF. In nucleotides, the CDR3 is TGTGCCAGCAGCCTGGGACAGGGGATCGAAAAACTGTTTTTT.

In the case of this clone: Its ends do not fully match the called genes, so a read error is possible. This chain links TRBV4-1 with TRBJ1-6; D is perhaps TRBD1 (5 bases). The germline V gene encodes CDR1 MGHRA and CDR2 YSYEKL. The CDR3 consists of 18 residues. CDR3 protein: CASSRRDGVSTYDSPLHF. In nucleotides, the CDR3 is TGCGCCAGCAGCCGACGGGACGGAGTGAGTACCTATGATTCACCCCTCCACTTT.

The gene calls are TRBV5-4 and TRBJ2-5; 10 bases fit TRBD2. V was clipped by 1 base and J by 5 bases; unmatched bases: 5. Germline CDR1 and CDR2: SGHNT and YYREEE (reference sequence). This CDR3 is 15 amino acids long. The CDR3 region has the DNA TGTGCCAGCAGCTTGTGGCCAGCGGGGGGGGAGACCCAGTACTTC. Its protein product is CASSLWPAGGETQYF.

The genes are TRBV2 and TRBJ1-4; a weak D match, TRBD1 (5 bases). With 1 base removed from V and 4 bases from J, the gap between germline ends came to 10 bases. Germline loops: CDR1 SNHLY, CDR2 FYNNEI. The CDR3 spans 15 residues. CDR3 sequence reads: CASSEVGVVNEKLFF. The DNA for the CDR3 is TGTGCCAGCAGTGAAGTGGGGGTGGTTAATGAAAAACTGTTTTTT.

The chain links TRBV6-5 to TRBJ1-1; D unclear. V lost 7 bases, J lost 1 base, and 10 bases lay in between. CDR3 length: 13 amino acids. Germline values: CDR1 MNHEY, CDR2 SVGAGI. This CDR3 is CASNNPQNTEAFF. In nucleotides, the CDR3 is TGTGCCAGCAATAACCCCCAGAACACTGAAGCTTTCTTT.

The V call is TRBV11-2, the J call TRBJ2-7; 7 bases agree with TRBD1. V was clipped by 0 bases and J by 0 bases; unmatched bases: 2. This CDR3 region has 15 residues. Germline V gene sequence: CDR1 SGHAT, CDR2 FQNNGV. This CDR3 reads CASSLERTGSYEQYF. For the CDR3, the DNA is TGTGCCAGCAGCTTAGAGAGGACAGGCTCCTACGAGCAGTACTTC.

This clone occurred a few times. V is TRBV11-2 and J is TRBJ1-2; D gene unclear. With 2 bases removed from V and 6 bases from J, the gap between germline ends came to 4 bases. CDR3 length: 11 residues. From germline, CDR1 is SGHAT and CDR2 FQNNGV. The CDR3 loop reads CASSLWDGYTF. The CDR3 DNA reads TGTGCCAGCAGCTTATGGGATGGCTACACCTTC. Full variable domain (missing parts from reference TRBV11-2 and TRBJ1-2): EAGVAQSPRYKIIEKRQSVAFWCNPISGHATLYWYQQILGQGPKLLIQFQNNGVVDDSQLPKDRFSAERLKGVDSTLKIQPAKLEDSAVYLCASSLWDGYTFGSGTRLTVV.

This chain joins TRBV21-1 and TRBJ2-5; TRBD2 is the table's D call, not checked against the DNA. TRBV21-1 is designated a pseudogene. CDR3 length equals 20 residues. The CDR3 spells CATAGGPGTSIHPSQETQYF. CDR3 DNA: TGTGCCACCGCAGGGGGTCCCGGGACTAGCATTCATCCGAGCCAAGAGACCCAGTACTTC.

The chain has TRBV19 and TRBJ2-7; TRBD1 might be the D (6 bases). Deletions cut 5 bases from V and 5 bases from J, with 16 bases between. Germline V gene data show CDR1 as LNHDA and CDR2 as SQIVND (reference sequence). CDR3 size: 14 residues. The chain's CDR3 is CASSPITGTHEQYF. The CDR3 DNA reads TGTGCCAGTAGTCCCATCACCGGGACACACGAGCAGTACTTC.